This T cell receptor beta chain was profiled in a study of blood T cells in healthy people across ages. General observations from the study: Unsorted PBMC input precluded a conclusive naive versus antigen-experienced comparison. The CMV status of each donor remained undetermined, and this could have confounded shifts in expanded clonotypes. Higher diversity and more naive CD4+ cells were features of long-lived donors, compared to aged donors.

This clonotype was picked up many times. Its antigen is unidentified. For the second PCR, which ran for about 7 to 12 cycles, a sample-barcoded 5' primer and a J-beta primer mix were used. TCRdb re-analysed the 5' RACE reads in MiXCR, keeping a single row per CDR3 protein. Among 630,000 or so distinct CDR3 sequences listed, approximately 30% were seen once. The CDR3 runs to 16 residues. The germline V gene has CDR1 MNHEY and CDR2 SVGAGI. V lost 8 bases and J lost 0, with 19 bases in between. Donors were systemically healthy Caucasian individuals from Russia aged roughly 6 to 100 years. The sequencing input was blood. The source is a woman at least 80 years old in good health. The chain combines TRBV6-5 with TRBJ1-2; D is perhaps TRBD1 (5 bases). The CDR3 is CASRRDSGNPNYGYTF. The CDR3 DNA reads as TGTGCCAGCCGAAGGGACTCGGGTAACCCTAACTATGGCTACACCTTC.